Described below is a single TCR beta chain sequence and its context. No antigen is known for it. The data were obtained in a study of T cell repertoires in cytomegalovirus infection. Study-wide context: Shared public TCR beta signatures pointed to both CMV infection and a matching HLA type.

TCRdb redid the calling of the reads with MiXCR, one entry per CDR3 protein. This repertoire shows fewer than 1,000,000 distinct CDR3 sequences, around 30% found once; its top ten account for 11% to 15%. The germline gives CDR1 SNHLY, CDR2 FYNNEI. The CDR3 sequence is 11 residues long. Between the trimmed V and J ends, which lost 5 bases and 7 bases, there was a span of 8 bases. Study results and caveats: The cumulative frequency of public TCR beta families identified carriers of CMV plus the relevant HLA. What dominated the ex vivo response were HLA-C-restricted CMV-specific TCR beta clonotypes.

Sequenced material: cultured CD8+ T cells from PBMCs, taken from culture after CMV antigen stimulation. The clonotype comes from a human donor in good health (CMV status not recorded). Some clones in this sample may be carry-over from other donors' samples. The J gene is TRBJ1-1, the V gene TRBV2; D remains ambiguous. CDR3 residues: CASSNQVEAFF. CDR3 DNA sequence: TGTGCCAGCAGTAACCAAGTTGAAGCTTTCTTT.